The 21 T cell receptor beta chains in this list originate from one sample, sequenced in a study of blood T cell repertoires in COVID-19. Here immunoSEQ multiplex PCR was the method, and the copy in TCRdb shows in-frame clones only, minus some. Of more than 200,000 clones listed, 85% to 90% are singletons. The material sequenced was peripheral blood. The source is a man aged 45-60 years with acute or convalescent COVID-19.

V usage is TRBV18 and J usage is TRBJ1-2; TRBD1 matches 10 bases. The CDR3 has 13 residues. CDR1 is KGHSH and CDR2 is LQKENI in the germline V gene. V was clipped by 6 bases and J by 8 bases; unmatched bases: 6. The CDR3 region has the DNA TGTGCCAGCTCCCGACAGGGGGCTCAAGGCTACACCTTC. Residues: CASSRQGAQGYTF.

CDR3 region: CASFATVNTEAFF. CDR3 DNA sequence: TGTGCCAGCTTTGCGACAGTTAACACTGAAGCTTTCTTT. The chain recombines TRBV12-3 or TRBV12-4 with TRBJ1-1; weak D call: TRBD1 (5 bases). V was pared by 8 bases and J by 2 bases, with 12 bases between. The CDR3 consists of 13 residues.

Here the CDR3 reads CATQRKQGNLTGELFF. CDR3 nucleotide sequence: TGCGCCACCCAAAGGAAGCAGGGCAATTTGACCGGGGAGCTGTTTTTT. This chain uses TRBV23-1 with TRBJ2-2, with TRBD1 as a possible D gene (5 bases). TRBV23-1 is flagged as an ORF with uncertain function. CDR3 length equals 16 residues. V shed 10 bases and J shed 5 bases, with 23 bases lying between them.

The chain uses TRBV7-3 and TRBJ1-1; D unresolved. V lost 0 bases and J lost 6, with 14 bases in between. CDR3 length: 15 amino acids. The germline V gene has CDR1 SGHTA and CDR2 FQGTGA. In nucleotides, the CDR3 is TGTGCCAGCAGCTTAACTCCATGGGGAGAGGCTGAAGCTTTCTTT. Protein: CASSLTPWGEAEAFF.

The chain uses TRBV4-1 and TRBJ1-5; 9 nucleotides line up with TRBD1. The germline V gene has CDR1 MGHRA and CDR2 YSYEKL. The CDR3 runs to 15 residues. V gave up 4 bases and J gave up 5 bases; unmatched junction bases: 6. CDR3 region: CASSLEQGAYQPQHF. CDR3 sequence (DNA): TGCGCCAGCAGCCTCGAACAGGGGGCATATCAGCCCCAGCATTTT.

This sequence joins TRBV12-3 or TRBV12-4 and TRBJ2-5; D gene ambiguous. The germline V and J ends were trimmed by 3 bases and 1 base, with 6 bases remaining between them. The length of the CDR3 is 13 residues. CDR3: CASSFYIQETQYF. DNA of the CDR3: TGTGCCAGCAGTTTTTACATCCAAGAGACCCAGTACTTC.

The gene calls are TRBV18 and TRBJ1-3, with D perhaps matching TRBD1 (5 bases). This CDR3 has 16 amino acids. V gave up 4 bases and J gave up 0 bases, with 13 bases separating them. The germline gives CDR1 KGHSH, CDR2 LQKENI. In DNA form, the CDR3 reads TGTGCCAGCTCACGGTCGACAGCAATCTCTGGAAACACCATATATTTT. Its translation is CASSRSTAISGNTIYF.

The CDR3 reads CASSLGQSGSGNTIYF. Here the CDR3 DNA reads TGTGCCAGCAGCTTAGGACAGTCGGGCTCTGGAAACACCATATATTTT. The chain uses TRBV7-8 and TRBJ1-3; perhaps TRBD1 as D (5 bases). V dropped 1 base and J dropped 0 bases, with 10 bases sitting between them. The germline CDR1 and CDR2 sequences are SGHVS and FQNEAQ. CDR3 size: 16 residues.

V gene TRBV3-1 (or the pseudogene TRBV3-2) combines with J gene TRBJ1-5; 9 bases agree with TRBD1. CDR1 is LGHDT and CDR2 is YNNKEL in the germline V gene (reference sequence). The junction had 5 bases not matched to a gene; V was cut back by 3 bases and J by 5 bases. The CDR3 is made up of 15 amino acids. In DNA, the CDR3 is TGTGCCAGCAGCCACCAGACAGGGGGTCATCAGCCCCAGCATTTT. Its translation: CASSHQTGGHQPQHF.

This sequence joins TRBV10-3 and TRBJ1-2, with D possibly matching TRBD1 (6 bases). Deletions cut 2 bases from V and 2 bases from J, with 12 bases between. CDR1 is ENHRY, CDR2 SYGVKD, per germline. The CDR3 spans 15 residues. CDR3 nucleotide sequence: TGTGCCATCAGTGAGGGGACACCGGCCAACTATGGCTACACCTTC. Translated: CAISEGTPANYGYTF.

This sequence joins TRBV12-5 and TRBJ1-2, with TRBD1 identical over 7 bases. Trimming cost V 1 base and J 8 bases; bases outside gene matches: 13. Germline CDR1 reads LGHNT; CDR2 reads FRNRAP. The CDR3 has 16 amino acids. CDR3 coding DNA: TGTGCTAGTGGTTTGGCCTATTCCCTTAGGGGGCAAGGCTACACCTTC. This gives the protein CASGLAYSLRGQGYTF.

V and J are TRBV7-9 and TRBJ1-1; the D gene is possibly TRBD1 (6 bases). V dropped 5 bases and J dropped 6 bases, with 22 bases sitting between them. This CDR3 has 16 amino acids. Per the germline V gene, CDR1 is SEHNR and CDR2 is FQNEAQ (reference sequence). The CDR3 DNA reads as TGTGCCAGCAGCCCTCGACAGGTCGGGTTTCTTGCTGAAGCTTTCTTT. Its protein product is CASSPRQVGFLAEAFF.

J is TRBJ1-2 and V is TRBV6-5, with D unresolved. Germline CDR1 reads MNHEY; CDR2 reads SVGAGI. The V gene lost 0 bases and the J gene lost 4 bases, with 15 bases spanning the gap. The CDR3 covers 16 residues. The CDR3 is CASSYSKRALFYGYTF. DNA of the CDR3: TGTGCCAGCAGTTACTCAAAGAGGGCCCTCTTCTATGGCTACACCTTC.

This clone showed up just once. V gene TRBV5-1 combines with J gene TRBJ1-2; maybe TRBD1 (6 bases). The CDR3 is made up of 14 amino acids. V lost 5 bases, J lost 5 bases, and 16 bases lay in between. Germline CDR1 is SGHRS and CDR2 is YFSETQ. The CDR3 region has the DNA TGCGCCAGCAGTGAACGGGGGGCTCGTTATGGCTACACCTTC. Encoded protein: CASSERGARYGYTF.

CDR3 loop: CASSQGGQGDYGYTF. The CDR3 DNA reads TGTGCCAGCAGCCAGGGGGGACAGGGGGATTATGGCTACACCTTC. The chain is built from TRBV7-9 and TRBJ1-2; 11 bases fit TRBD1. The ends lost 5 bases at V and 5 bases at J; junction bases unmatched: 7. This CDR3 has 15 amino acids. In germline, CDR1 is SEHNR, CDR2 FQNEAQ (reference sequence).

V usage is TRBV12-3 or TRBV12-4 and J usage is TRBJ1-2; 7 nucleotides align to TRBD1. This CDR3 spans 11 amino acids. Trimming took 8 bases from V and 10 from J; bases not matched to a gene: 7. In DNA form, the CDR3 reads TGTGCCAGCTCACCAGGGACAGACTACACCTTC. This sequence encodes CASSPGTDYTF.

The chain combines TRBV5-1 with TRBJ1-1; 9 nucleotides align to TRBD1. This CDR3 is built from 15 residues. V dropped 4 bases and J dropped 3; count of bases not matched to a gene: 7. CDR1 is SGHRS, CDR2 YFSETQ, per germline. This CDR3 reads CASSAGQGLDTEAFF. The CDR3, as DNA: TGCGCCAGCAGCGCTGGACAGGGGTTGGACACTGAAGCTTTCTTT.

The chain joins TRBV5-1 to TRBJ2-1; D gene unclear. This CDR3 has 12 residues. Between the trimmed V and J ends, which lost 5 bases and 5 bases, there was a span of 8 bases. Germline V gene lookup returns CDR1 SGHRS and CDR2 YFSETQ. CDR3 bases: TGCGCCAGCAGTAAAGAGGACAATGAGCAGTTCTTC. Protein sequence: CASSKEDNEQFF.

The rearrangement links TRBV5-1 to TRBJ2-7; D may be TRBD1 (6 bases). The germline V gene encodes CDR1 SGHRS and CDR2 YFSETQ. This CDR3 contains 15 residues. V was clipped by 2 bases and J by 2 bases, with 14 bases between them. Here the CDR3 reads CASSFSRGRTYEQYF. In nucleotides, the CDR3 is TGCGCCAGCAGCTTTAGCAGGGGCCGGACCTACGAGCAGTACTTC.

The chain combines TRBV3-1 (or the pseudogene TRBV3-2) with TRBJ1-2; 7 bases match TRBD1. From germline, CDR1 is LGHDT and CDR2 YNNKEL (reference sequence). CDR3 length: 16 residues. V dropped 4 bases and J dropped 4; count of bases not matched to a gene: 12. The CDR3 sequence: CASSPQDAGQSYGYTF. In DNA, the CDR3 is TGTGCCAGCAGCCCTCAAGACGCGGGACAGAGCTATGGCTACACCTTC.

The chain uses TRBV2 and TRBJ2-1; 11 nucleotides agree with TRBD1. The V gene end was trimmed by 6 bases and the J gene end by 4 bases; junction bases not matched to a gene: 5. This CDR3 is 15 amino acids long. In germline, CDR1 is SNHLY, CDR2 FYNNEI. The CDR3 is CASSGDRGFYNEQFF. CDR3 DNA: TGTGCCAGCAGCGGGGACAGGGGGTTTTACAATGAGCAGTTCTTC.